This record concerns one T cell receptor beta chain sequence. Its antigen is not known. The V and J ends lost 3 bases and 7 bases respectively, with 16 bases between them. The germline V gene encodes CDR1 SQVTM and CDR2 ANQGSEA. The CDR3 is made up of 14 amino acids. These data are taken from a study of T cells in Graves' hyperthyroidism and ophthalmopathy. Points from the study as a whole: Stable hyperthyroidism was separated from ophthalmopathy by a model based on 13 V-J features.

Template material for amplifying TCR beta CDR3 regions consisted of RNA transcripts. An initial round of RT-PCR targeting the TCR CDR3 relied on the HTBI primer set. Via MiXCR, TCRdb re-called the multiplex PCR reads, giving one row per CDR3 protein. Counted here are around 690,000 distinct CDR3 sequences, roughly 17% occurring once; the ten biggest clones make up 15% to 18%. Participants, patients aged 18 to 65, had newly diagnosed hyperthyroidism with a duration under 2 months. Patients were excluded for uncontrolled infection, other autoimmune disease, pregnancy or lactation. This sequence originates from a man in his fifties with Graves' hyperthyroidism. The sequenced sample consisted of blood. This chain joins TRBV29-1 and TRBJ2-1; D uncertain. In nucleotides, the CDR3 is TGCAGCGTTGATGGTCCCTTACCCGATAATGAGCAGTTCTTC. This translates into CSVDGPLPDNEQFF.